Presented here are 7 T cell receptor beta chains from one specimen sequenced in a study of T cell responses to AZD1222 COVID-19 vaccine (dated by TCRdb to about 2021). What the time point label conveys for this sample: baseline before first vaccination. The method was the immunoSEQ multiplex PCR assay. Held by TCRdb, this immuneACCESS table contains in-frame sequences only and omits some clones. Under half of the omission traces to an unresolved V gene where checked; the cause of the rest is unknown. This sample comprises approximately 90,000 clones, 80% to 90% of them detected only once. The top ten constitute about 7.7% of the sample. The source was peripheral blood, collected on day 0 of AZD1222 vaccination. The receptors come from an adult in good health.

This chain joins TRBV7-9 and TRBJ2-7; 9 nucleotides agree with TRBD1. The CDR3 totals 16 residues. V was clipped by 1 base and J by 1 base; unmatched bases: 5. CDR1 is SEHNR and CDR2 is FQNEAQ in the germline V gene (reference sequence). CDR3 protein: CASSLEMTGGSYEQYF. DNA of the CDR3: TGTGCCAGCAGCTTAGAGATGACAGGGGGTTCCTACGAGCAGTACTTC.

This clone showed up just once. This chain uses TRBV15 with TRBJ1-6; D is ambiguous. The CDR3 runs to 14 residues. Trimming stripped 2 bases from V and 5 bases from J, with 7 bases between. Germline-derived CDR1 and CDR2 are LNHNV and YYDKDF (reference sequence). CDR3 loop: CATSRLGHNSPLHF. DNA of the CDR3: TGTGCCACCAGCAGACTAGGGCATAATTCACCCCTCCACTTT.

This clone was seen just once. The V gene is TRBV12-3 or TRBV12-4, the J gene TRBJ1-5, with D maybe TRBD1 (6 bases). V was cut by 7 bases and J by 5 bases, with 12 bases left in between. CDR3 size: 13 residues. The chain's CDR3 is CASTGGGHQPQHF. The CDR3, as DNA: TGTGCCAGCACCGGGGGGGGCCATCAGCCCCAGCATTTT.

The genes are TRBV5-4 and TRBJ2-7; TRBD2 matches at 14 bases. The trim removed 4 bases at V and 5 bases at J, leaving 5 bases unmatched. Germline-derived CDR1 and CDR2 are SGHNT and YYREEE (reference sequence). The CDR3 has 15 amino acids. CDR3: CASSRGLAGVDEQYF. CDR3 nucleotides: TGTGCCAGCAGCAGGGGACTAGCGGGAGTGGACGAGCAGTACTTC.

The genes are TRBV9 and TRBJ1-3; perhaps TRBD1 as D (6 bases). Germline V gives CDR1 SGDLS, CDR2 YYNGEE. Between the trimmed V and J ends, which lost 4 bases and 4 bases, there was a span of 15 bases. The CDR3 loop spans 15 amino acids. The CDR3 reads CASSPHSGDGNTIYF. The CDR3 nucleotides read TGTGCCAGCAGCCCCCATTCAGGGGACGGAAACACCATATATTTT.

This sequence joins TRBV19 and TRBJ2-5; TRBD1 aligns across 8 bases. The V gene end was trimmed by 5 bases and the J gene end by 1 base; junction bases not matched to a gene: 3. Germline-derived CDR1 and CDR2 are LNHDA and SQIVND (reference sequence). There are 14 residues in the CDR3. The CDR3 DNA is TGTGCCAGTAGTCCGGACAGGGTCCAAGAGACCCAGTACTTC. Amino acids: CASSPDRVQETQYF.

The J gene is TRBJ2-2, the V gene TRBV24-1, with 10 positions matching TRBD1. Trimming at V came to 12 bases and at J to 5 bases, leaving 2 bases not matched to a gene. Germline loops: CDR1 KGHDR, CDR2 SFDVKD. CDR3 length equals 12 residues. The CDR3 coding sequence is TGTGCCGCGGGACAGGGGACCGGGGAGCTGTTTTTT. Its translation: CAAGQGTGELFF.